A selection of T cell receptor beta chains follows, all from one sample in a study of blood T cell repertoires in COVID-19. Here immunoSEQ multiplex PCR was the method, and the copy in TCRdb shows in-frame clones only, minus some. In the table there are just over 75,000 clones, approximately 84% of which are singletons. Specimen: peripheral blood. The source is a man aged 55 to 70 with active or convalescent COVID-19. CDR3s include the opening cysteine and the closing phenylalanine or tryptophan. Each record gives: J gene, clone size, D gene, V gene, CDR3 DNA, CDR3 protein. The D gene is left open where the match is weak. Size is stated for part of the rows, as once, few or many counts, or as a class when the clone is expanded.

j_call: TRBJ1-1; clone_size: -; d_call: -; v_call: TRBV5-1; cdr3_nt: TGCGCCAGCAGCCCTTCAGGGGCCAAAATGAACACTGAAGCTTTCTTT; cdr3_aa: CASSPSGAKMNTEAFF
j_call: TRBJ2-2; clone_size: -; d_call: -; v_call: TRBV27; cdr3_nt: TGTGCCAGCAGGCGCCCCGGGACTCCGGCGGCGGGGGAGCTGTTTTTT; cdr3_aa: CASRRPGTPAAGELFF
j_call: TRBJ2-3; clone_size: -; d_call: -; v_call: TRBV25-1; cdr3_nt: TGTGCCAGCAGTGCGCCAGGGGTTGGTGGCACAGATACGCAGTATTTT; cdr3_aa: CASSAPGVGGTDTQYF
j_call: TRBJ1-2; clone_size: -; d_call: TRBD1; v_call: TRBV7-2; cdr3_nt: TGTGCCAGCAGCTCTGACAGGGGGTTAGGCTACACCTTC; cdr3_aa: CASSSDRGLGYTF
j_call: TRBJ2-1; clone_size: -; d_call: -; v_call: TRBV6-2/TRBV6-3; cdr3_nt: TGTGCCAGCAGTTACTCCGGGGGGCCCCAGAATGAGCAGTTCTTC; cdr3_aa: CASSYSGGPQNEQFF
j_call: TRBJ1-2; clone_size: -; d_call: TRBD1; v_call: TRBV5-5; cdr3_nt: TGTGCCAGCAGCAGCCGGGACAGGGGAAGTCTAGGCTACACCTTC; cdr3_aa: CASSSRDRGSLGYTF
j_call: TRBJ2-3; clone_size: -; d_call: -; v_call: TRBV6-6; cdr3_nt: TGTGCCACCGGGGAGGCCGTTGGTGGCACAGATACGCAGTATTTT; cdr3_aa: CATGEAVGGTDTQYF
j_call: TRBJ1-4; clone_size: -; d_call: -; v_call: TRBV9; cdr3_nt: TGTGCCAGCAGCGCCCAACCAGGGGCTAATGAAAAACTGTTTTTT; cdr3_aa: CASSAQPGANEKLFF
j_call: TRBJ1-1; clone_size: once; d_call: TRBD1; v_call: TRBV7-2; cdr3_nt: TGTGCCAGCAGCTTAATCCGGGACAGCTATGAAGCTTTCTTT; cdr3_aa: CASSLIRDSYEAFF
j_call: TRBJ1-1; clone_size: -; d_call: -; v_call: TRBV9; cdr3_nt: TGTGCCAGCAGCGTAGGACAGAATATGAACACTGAAGCTTTCTTT; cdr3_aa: CASSVGQNMNTEAFF
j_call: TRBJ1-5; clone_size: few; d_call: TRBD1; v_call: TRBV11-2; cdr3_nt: TGTGCCAGCAGCTTAGGAAACAGGGGGCATCAGCCCCAGCATTTT; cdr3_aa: CASSLGNRGHQPQHF
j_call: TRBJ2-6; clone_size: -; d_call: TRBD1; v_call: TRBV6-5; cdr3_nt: TGTGCCAGCAGTTTGGACAGGGCCCCTGGGGCCAACGTCCTGACTTTC; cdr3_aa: CASSLDRAPGANVLTF
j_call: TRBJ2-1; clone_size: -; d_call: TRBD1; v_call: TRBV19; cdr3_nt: TGTGCCAGTAGTACCCGACAGGGGCCGAACAATGAGCAGTTCTTC; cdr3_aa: CASSTRQGPNNEQFF
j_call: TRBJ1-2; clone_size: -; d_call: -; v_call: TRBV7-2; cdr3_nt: TGTGCCAGCAGCTTAGGACAATTCTATGGCTACACCTTC; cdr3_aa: CASSLGQFYGYTF
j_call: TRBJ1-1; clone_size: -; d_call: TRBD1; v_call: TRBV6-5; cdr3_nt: TGTGCCAGCCTTTCCCGGGACAGGGATGATGCTTTCTTT; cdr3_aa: CASLSRDRDDAFF
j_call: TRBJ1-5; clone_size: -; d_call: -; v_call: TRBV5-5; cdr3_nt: TGTGCCAGCAGCTTGATGGACTATCAGCCCCAGCATTTT; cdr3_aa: CASSLMDYQPQHF
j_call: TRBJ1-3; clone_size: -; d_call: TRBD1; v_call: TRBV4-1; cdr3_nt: TGCGCCAGCAGCCGAGGACAGGGGGATTACTCTGGAAACACCATATATTTT; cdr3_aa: CASSRGQGDYSGNTIYF
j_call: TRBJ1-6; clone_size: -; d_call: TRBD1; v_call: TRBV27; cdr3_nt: TGTGCCAGCAGATACGGGACAGGTTATAATTCACCCCTCCACTTT; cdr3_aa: CASRYGTGYNSPLHF
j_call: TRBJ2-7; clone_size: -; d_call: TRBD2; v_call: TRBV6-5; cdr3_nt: TGTGCCAGCAGTCTGTCTTACGGGGGGGCCTACGAGCAGTACTTC; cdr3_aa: CASSLSYGGAYEQYF
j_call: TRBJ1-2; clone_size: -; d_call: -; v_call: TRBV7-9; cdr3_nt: TGTGCCAGCAGCCTTATCGACGGGAACTATGGCTACACCTTC; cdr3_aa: CASSLIDGNYGYTF
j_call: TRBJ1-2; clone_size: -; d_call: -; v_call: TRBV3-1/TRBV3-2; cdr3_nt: TGTGCCAGCAGCCAAGGAACAGGCTTACCAAACTATGGCTACACCTTC; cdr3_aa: CASSQGTGLPNYGYTF
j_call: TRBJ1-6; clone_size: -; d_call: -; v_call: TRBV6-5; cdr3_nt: TGTGCCAGCAGTTACTCAAGTCAGGCACCCCTCCACTTT; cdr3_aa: CASSYSSQAPLHF
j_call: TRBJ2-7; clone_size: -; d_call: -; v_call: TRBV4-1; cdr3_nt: TGCGCCAGCAGCCAAGCCGGACAGCGCTACGAGCAGTACTTC; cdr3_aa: CASSQAGQRYEQYF
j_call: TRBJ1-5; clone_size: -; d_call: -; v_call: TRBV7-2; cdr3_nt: TGTGCCAGCAGCTTAGCCGGGGTAAGAGATCAGCCCCAGCATTTT; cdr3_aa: CASSLAGVRDQPQHF
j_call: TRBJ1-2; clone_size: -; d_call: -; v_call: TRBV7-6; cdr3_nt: TGTGCCAGCAGCCCCGGTTACAGCTACTATGGCTACACCTTC; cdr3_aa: CASSPGYSYYGYTF
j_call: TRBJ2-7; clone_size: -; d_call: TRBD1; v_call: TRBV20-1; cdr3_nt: TGCAGTGCTAGGACAGGGTCCGAGCAGTACTTC; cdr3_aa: CSARTGSEQYF
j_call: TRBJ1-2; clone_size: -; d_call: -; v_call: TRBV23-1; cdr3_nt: TGCGCCAGCAGTCAATTAGAAGCATCGGGTGGCTACACCTTC; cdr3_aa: CASSQLEASGGYTF
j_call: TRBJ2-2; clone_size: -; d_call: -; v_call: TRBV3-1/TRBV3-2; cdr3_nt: TGTGCCAGCAGCCCTATAAACACCGGGGAGCTGTTTTTT; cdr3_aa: CASSPINTGELFF
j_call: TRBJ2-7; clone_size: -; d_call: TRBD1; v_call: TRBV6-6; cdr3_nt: TGTGCCAGCAGTTACGACGGGACAGGCTCCTACGAGCAGTACTTC; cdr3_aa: CASSYDGTGSYEQYF
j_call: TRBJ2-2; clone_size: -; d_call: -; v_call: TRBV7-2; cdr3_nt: TGTGCCAGCAGCCGTAATTTACGCGCGAACACCGGGGAGCTGTTTTTT; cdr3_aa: CASSRNLRANTGELFF
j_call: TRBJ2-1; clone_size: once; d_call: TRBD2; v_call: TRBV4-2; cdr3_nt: TGTGCCAGCAGCCAAGATGGAGCGGGGGGATACAATGAGCAGTTCTTC; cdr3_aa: CASSQDGAGGYNEQFF
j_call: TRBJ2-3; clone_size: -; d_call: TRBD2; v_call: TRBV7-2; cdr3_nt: TGTGCCAGCAGTTTCGGGGGGAAGCTCACAGATACGCAGTATTTT; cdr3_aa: CASSFGGKLTDTQYF
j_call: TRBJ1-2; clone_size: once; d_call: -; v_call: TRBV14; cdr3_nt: TGTGCCAGCAGCCAGCATTTCGGACAGAAACTGTGGGATGGCTACACCTTC; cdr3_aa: CASSQHFGQKLWDGYTF
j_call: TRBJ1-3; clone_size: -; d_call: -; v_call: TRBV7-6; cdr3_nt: TGTGCCAGCAGCCCTAGGGGACATACGGCTGGAAACACCATATATTTT; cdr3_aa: CASSPRGHTAGNTIYF
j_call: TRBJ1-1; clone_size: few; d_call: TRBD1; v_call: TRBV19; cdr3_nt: TGTGCCAGTAGTCTGTACAGGGGGCCCTACACTGAAGCTTTCTTT; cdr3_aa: CASSLYRGPYTEAFF
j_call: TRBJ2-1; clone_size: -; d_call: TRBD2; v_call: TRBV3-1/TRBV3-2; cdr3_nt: TGTGCCAGCAGCCAAGGCGGGAGGATTTCCTACAATGAGCAGTTCTTC; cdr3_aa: CASSQGGRISYNEQFF
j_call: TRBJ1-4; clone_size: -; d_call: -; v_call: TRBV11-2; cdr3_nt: TGTGCCAGCAGCTTAAACGGGGGGCTAGATGGTGAAAAACTGTTTTTT; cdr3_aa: CASSLNGGLDGEKLFF
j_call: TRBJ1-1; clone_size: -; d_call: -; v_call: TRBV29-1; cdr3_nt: TGCAGCGTTGAAACAGGTAGTTATAACACTGAAGCTTTCTTT; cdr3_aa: CSVETGSYNTEAFF
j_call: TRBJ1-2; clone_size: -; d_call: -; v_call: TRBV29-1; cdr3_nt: TGCAGCGTCGATGACGGGACTGACTATGGCTACACCTTC; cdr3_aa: CSVDDGTDYGYTF
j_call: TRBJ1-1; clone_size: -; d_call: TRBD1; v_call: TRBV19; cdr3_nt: TGTGCCAGTAGTCTGGGGGACAGGGTGAACACTGAAGCTTTCTTT; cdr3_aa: CASSLGDRVNTEAFF
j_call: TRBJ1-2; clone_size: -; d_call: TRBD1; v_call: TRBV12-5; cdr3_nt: TGTGCTAGTGGTTTGGGACAGGGCGACGGCTATGGCTACACCTTC; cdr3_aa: CASGLGQGDGYGYTF